What follows describes a single T cell receptor beta chain. Its cognate antigen is unknown. The sample belongs to a study of cytomegalovirus exposure and HLA in healthy donors. Findings of the study overall: According to an earlier analysis, most TCR beta V segments yielded productive rearrangements about 87% or about 30% of the time. Later analysis suggested most CMV-associated TCR beta chains were HLA-restricted. Investigators reported more than 150 TCR beta chains as tied to cytomegalovirus.

PCR involved 60 Vbeta and 13 Jbeta primers. Data came from immunoSEQ multiplex PCR; TCRdb stores just in-frame clones and leaves some out. This table holds about 190,000 clones, over 80% found once. The CDR3 length is 13 residues. Germline V gene data show CDR1 as LNHDA and CDR2 as SQIVND (reference sequence). With 9 bases clipped from V and 2 bases from J, the junction kept 3 bases outside the gene matches. The origin of this receptor is a man aged 25-40 years in good health and CMV-seronegative. This sequence joins TRBV19 and TRBJ1-3; the match to TRBD1 covers 8 bases. Sequencing was done on a sample of PBMCs. The CDR3 loop is CASSTGAGNTIYF. DNA of the CDR3: TGTGCCAGCTCGACAGGGGCTGGAAACACCATATATTTT.